This TCR beta chain was found in a study of vaccination effects on CD4 cells after COVID-19. In the ViraFEST assay, antigen-specific CD4+ clonotypes were identified by expansion after peptide-pool stimulation. Upon completion of more than 9 days in culture, CD4+ T cells were isolated. Participants received two doses of either the BNT162b2 or mRNA-1273 vaccine. Cultures received IL-2 medium that replaced half the medium on days 3 and 7. Libraries were prepared by immunoSEQ multiplex PCR; TCRdb keeps only in-frame clonotypes and omits some of them. The data contain 84,000 or so clones, around 74% of them seen just once; the ten biggest clones take up 0.85% to 1.3%. General study results and limits: Late in the post-vaccination period, infection-induced and vaccine-induced clones underwent marked clonal contraction. Cross-reactivity with common cold coronaviruses was shown by only 1 of 255 vaccine-induced clones in healthy vaccinees.

A word on this clone: Its antigen remains unknown.

V lost 2 bases, J lost 1 base, and 6 bases stayed unmatched. The germline V gene encodes CDR1 MGHRA and CDR2 YSYEKL. The length of the CDR3 is 16 residues. The sample consisted of CD4+ T cells from PBMCs cultured with HCoV-OC43 spike peptides, taken after COVID-19 vaccination. Subset meaning: HCoV-OC43 spike overlapping peptide pool stimulation. The receptor comes from a human donor who received a COVID-19 vaccine. The genes are TRBV4-1 and TRBJ2-5, with 8 bases matching TRBD2. The CDR3 DNA reads TGCGCCAGCAGCCAAACAGATAGCGGGGCCCAAGAGACCCAGTACTTC. Amino acids: CASSQTDSGAQETQYF.